Detailed here is one T cell receptor beta chain. It was with 60 Vbeta and 13 Jbeta primers that the PCR ran. Some clones are missing from TCRdb's copy, which holds only in-frame ones; the method was immunoSEQ multiplex PCR. The sample consists of 150,000 to 200,000 clones, approximately 81% of them appearing once. The sample is drawn from a study of cytomegalovirus exposure and HLA in healthy donors. Study overall: Falling in the Caucasian-associated ancestry cluster were about four fifths of approximately 410 genotyped donors.

The CDR3 has 15 amino acids. The V gene end was trimmed by 0 bases and the J gene end by 8 bases; junction bases not matched to a gene: 9. Per the germline V gene, CDR1 is SQVTM and CDR2 is ANQGSEA. This chain connects TRBV29-1 to TRBJ1-4; 7 positions match TRBD1. The receptor was derived from a woman younger than 30 in good health and CMV-seronegative. The sample taken for sequencing was PBMCs. The CDR3 is CSVEDPQGWKEKLFF. DNA of the CDR3: TGCAGCGTTGAAGACCCACAGGGGTGGAAAGAAAAACTGTTTTTT.